The 8 T cell receptor beta chains below come from one sample, sequenced in a study of blood T cells in healthy people across ages. Together with a sample-barcoded 5' primer, a J-beta primer mix was included in a second PCR lasting about 6 to 12 cycles. TCRdb recomputed calls from the 5' RACE reads with MiXCR, one row per CDR3 protein. The table lists roughly 930,000 distinct CDR3 sequences, under 50% of them singletons. The sequencing input was blood. All receptors come from a man younger than 40 in good health.

The CDR3 sequence is CASSWTGLPGTANYGYTF. The CDR3 DNA sequence: TGTGCCAGCAGTTGGACAGGGCTGCCCGGCACTGCTAACTATGGCTACACCTTC. The chain recombines TRBV6-5 with TRBJ1-2; 8 bases align to TRBD1. This CDR3 is 18 amino acids long. Germline V CDR1 and CDR2: MNHEY, SVGAGI. The junction had 13 bases not matched to a gene; V was cut back by 4 bases and J by 0 bases.

The chain recombines TRBV29-1 with TRBJ1-5, with 9 bases fitting TRBD1. V shed 6 bases, J shed 6 bases, and the junction held 6 bases outside the gene matches. This CDR3 has 13 amino acids. Germline V gene sequence: CDR1 SQVTM, CDR2 ANQGSEA. The CDR3 nucleotides are TGCAGCGTGCTGACAGGGGGGCCTCAGCCCCAGCATTTT. Amino acids: CSVLTGGPQPQHF.

This clonotype occurred many times. The rearrangement joins TRBV7-2 to TRBJ2-4; 9 bases fit TRBD1. The CDR3 consists of 16 residues. Germline V gives CDR1 SGHTA, CDR2 FQGNSA. With 1 base clipped from V and 6 bases from J, the junction kept 7 bases outside the gene matches. The CDR3 sequence: CASSLGGTGLANIQYF. The DNA for the CDR3 is TGTGCCAGCAGCTTAGGCGGGACAGGGTTGGCAAACATTCAGTACTTC.

This sequence joins TRBV4-3 and TRBJ1-4, with 8 bases aligning to TRBD1. With 0 bases clipped from V and 4 bases from J, the junction kept 13 bases outside the gene matches. This CDR3 has 19 residues. Germline CDR1 is LGHNA and CDR2 is YSLEER. The CDR3 DNA reads TGCGCCAGCAGCCAAGAACTGGGGCAGGGGGCTGATGGTAATGAAAAACTGTTTTTT. Encoded protein: CASSQELGQGADGNEKLFF.

The chain recombines TRBV24-1 with TRBJ2-3; 11 nucleotides align to TRBD1. This CDR3 has 16 residues. After removal of 4 bases from V and 4 bases from J, the junction contained 6 bases not matched to a gene. CDR1 KGHDR and CDR2 SFDVKD come from the germline V gene. The CDR3 bases are TGTGCCACCAGTGACCCGGACAGGGGGCGCGCAGATACGCAGTATTTT. Translation: CATSDPDRGRADTQYF.

The rearrangement joins TRBV6-2 or TRBV6-3 to TRBJ2-1; D unresolved. Germline CDR1 MNHEY, CDR2 SVGEGT. CDR3 length: 17 residues. V lost 2 bases, J lost 0 bases, and 14 bases lay in between. The chain's CDR3 is CASSYTIRRTSYNEQFF. The CDR3 nucleotides are TGTGCCAGCAGTTACACAATACGGCGGACCTCCTACAATGAGCAGTTCTTC.

The gene calls are TRBV2 and TRBJ1-2, with D perhaps TRBD1 (5 bases). The CDR3 contains 14 residues. Per germline, CDR1 SNHLY and CDR2 FYNNEI. Between the trimmed V and J ends, which lost 5 bases and 0 bases, there was a span of 10 bases. CDR3 sequence: CASSRQGPNYGYTF. The CDR3 bases are TGTGCCAGCAGTCGGCAGGGACCTAACTATGGCTACACCTTC.

The chain is built from TRBV18 and TRBJ1-2; tentative D call: TRBD1 (5 bases). V lost 0 bases and J lost 4, with 9 bases in between. This CDR3 contains 14 residues. The V gene's germline CDR1 is KGHSH and CDR2 LQKENI. The CDR3 DNA reads TGTGCCAGCTCACCACCGACAGAGTCCTATGGCTACACCTTC. As protein: CASSPPTESYGYTF. The entire variable domain, with the rest obtained from reference TRBV18 and TRBJ1-2, is as follows: NAGVMQNPRHLVRRRGQEARLRCSPMKGHSHVYWYRQLPEEGLKFMVYLQKENIIDESGMPKERFSAEFPKEGPSILRIQQVVRGDSAAYFCASSPPTESYGYTFGSGTRLTVV.